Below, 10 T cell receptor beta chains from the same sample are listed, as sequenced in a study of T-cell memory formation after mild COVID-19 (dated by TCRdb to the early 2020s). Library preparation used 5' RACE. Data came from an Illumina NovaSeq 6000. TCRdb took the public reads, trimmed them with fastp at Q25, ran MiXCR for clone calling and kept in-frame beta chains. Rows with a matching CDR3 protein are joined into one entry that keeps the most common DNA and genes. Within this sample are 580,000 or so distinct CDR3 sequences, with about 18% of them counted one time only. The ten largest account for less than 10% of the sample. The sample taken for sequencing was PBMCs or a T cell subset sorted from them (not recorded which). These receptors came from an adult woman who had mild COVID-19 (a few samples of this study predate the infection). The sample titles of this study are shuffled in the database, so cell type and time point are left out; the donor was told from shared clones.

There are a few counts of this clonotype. The CDR3 DNA follows: TGTGCCAGCAGCTCTCGGGCCTGGAACACCGGGGAGCTGTTTTTT. As protein: CASSSRAWNTGELFF. The J gene is TRBJ2-2, the V gene TRBV7-9; D not certain. The CDR3 totals 15 residues. The V gene lost 4 bases and the J gene lost 1 base, with 10 bases spanning the gap. Germline assignment: CDR1 SEHNR and CDR2 FQNEAQ (reference sequence).

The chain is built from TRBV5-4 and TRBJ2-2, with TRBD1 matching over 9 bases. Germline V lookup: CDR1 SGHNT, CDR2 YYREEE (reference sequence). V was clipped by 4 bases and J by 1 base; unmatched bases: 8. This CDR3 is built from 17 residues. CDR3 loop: CASSLDRGVVNTGELFF. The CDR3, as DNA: TGTGCCAGCAGCCTGGACAGGGGTGTGGTGAACACCGGGGAGCTGTTTTTT.

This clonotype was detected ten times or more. CDR3 DNA sequence: TGCGCCAGCGCACTAGAGTACCCGAACACCGGGGAGCTGTTTTTT. Translating it yields CASALEYPNTGELFF. J is TRBJ2-2 and V is TRBV5-1; possibly TRBD2 for D (5 bases). The CDR3 extends over 15 amino acids. V was shortened by 7 bases and J by 0 bases, with 13 bases between the two germline ends. Germline-derived CDR1 and CDR2 are SGHRS and YFSETQ.

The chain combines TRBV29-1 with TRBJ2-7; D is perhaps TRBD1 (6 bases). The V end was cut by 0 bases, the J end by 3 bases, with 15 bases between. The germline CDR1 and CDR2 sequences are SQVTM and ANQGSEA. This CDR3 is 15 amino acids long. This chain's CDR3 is CSVEESWGHVYEQYF. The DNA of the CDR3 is TGCAGCGTTGAAGAAAGTTGGGGACATGTCTACGAGCAGTACTTC.

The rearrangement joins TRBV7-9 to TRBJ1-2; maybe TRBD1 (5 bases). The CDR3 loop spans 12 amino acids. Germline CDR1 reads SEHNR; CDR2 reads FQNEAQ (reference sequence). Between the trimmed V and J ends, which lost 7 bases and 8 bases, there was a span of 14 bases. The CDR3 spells CASIAQRGGYTF. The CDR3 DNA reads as TGTGCCAGCATCGCCCAGAGGGGAGGCTACACCTTC.

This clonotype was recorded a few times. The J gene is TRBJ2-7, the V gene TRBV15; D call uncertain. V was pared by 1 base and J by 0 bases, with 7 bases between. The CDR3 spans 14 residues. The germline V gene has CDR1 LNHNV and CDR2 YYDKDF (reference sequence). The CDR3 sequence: CATSRATSSYEQYF. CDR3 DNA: TGTGCCACCAGCAGAGCCACGAGCTCCTACGAGCAGTACTTC.

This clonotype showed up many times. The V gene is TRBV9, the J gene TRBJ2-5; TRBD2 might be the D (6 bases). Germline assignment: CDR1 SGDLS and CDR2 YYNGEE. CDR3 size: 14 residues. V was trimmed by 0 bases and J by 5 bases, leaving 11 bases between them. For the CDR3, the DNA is TGTGCCAGCAGCGTAGGTAGCGGCCGGGAGACCCAGTACTTC. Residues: CASSVGSGRETQYF.

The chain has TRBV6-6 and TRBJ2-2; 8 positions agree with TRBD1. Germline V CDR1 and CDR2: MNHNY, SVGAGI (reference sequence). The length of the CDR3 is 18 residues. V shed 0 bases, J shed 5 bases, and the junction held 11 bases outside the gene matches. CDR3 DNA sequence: TGTGCCAGCAGTTACTCGCAAAGCGACAGGGGACGAACCGGGGAGCTGTTTTTT. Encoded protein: CASSYSQSDRGRTGELFF.

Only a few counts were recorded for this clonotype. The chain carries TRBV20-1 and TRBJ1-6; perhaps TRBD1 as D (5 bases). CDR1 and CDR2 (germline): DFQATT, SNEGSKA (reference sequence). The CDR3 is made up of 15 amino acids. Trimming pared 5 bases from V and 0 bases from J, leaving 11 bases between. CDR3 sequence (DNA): TGCAGTGCTCCCGACAGACTCTCCTATAATTCACCCCTCCACTTT. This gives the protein CSAPDRLSYNSPLHF.

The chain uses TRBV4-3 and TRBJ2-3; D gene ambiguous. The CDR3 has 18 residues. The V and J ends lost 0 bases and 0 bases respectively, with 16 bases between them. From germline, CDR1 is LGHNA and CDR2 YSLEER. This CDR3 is CASSQDRFLDPSTDTQYF. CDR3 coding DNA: TGCGCCAGCAGCCAAGATCGGTTTTTAGACCCCAGCACAGATACGCAGTATTTT.